This is a list of T cell receptor beta chains from one sample in a study of blood T cell repertoires in COVID-19. Using immunoSEQ multiplex PCR, the repertoire was profiled, and TCRdb retains in-frame clones only, with some absent. The sample contains approximately 210,000 clones, around 83% of which appear only once. The sequenced sample was peripheral blood. These receptors all come from a man aged 45 to 65 with active or convalescent COVID-19. Each CDR3 is given with its conserved first and last residue. A D gene is named only where the DNA matches it firmly. Clone sizes are given selectively: once, few, many, or a class where the clone is expanded.

>TRBV5-6|-|TRBJ2-1|-
CASSPSGLGGWDEQFF
TGTGCCAGCAGCCCATCGGGATTAGGGGGTTGGGATGAGCAGTTCTTC
>TRBV29-1|-|TRBJ2-5|-
CSAKAAKETQYF
TGCAGCGCCAAGGCGGCAAAAGAGACCCAGTACTTC
>TRBV2|-|TRBJ2-3|TRBD2
CASSEGTSGTTDTQYF
TGTGCCAGCAGTGAAGGGACTAGCGGGACCACAGATACGCAGTATTTT
>TRBV20-1|-|TRBJ2-1|TRBD1
CSAIRGNEQFF
TGCAGTGCTATCAGGGGGAATGAGCAGTTCTTC
>TRBV28|-|TRBJ1-4|-
CASRDTGMINEKLFF
TGTGCCAGCAGGGACACAGGGATGATTAATGAAAAACTGTTTTTT
>TRBV6-5|-|TRBJ1-1|-
CATSGGANTEAFF
TGTGCCACCTCGGGGGGGGCGAACACTGAAGCTTTCTTT
>TRBV9|once|TRBJ2-2|TRBD1
CASSAGTGVTGELFF
TGTGCCAGCAGCGCCGGGACAGGGGTTACCGGGGAGCTGTTTTTT
>TRBV6-2/TRBV6-3|-|TRBJ2-1|-
CASSWYARGRYNEQFF
TGTGCCAGCAGTTGGTACGCGCGGGGGCGATACAATGAGCAGTTCTTC
>TRBV27|-|TRBJ2-1|-
CASSLNGQPYNEQFF
TGTGCCAGCAGTTTAAACGGACAGCCTTACAATGAGCAGTTCTTC
>TRBV14|-|TRBJ1-2|-
CASSKDRIYGYTF
TGTGCCAGCAGCAAAGACAGGATCTATGGCTACACCTTC
>TRBV21-1|few|TRBJ2-6|-
CASSNRPFLGANVLTF
TGTGCCAGCAGCAACCGTCCCTTCCTAGGGGCCAACGTCCTGACTTTC
>TRBV5-1|-|TRBJ1-5|-
CASSPTGIQPQHF
TGCGCCAGCAGCCCTACAGGGATCCAGCCCCAGCATTTT
>TRBV2|-|TRBJ1-4|-
CASSQLRTNEKLFF
TGTGCCAGCAGTCAACTAAGGACTAATGAAAAACTGTTTTTT
>TRBV30|-|TRBJ1-2|-
CAWTRLSYGYTF
TGTGCCTGGACCAGACTAAGCTATGGCTACACCTTC
>TRBV6-5|once|TRBJ1-6|-
CASSYFPVYNSPLHF
TGTGCCAGCAGTTATTTCCCAGTCTATAATTCACCCCTCCACTTT
>TRBV27|-|TRBJ1-6|-
CASSLRRLAPLHF
TGTGCCAGCAGTTTGCGGCGGCTGGCACCCCTCCACTTT
>TRBV10-3|-|TRBJ2-7|TRBD2
CAISPGLAGVLLYEQYF
TGTGCCATCAGCCCGGGACTAGCGGGGGTTTTACTCTACGAGCAGTACTTC
>TRBV24-1|-|TRBJ1-1|-
CATSDWQGRAAFF
TGTGCCACCAGTGATTGGCAGGGGAGAGCAGCTTTCTTT
>TRBV11-2|-|TRBJ2-7|TRBD2
CASSLDRLAGAYEQYF
TGTGCCAGCAGCTTAGATCGACTAGCGGGAGCCTACGAGCAGTACTTC
>TRBV7-6|-|TRBJ2-2|-
CASRRRQSGTNTGELFF
TGTGCCAGCAGGAGAAGACAGTCCGGCACGAACACCGGGGAGCTGTTTTTT
>TRBV29-1|-|TRBJ2-1|-
CSVEGGHASLFF
TGCAGCGTTGAAGGGGGACATGCGTCATTGTTCTTC
>TRBV4-3|-|TRBJ1-1|-
CASSQVRATEAFF
TGCGCCAGCAGCCAAGTTCGCGCGACTGAAGCTTTCTTT
>TRBV4-1|-|TRBJ2-7|TRBD2
CASSQDVGTSGRYEQYF
TGCGCCAGCAGCCAAGATGTGGGAACTAGCGGTAGATACGAGCAGTACTTC
>TRBV19|-|TRBJ2-1|-
CASTLEGLSYNEQFF
TGTGCCAGTACCCTGGAGGGACTCTCCTACAATGAGCAGTTCTTC
>TRBV7-9|-|TRBJ1-3|TRBD1
CASSSGQGLGNTIYF
TGTGCCAGCAGCTCCGGACAGGGGCTAGGAAACACCATATATTTT
>TRBV27|-|TRBJ2-7|-
CASRDFSYEQYF
TGTGCCAGCCGGGACTTCTCCTACGAGCAGTACTTC
>TRBV28|-|TRBJ2-7|TRBD2
CASSAPGLAGVREQYF
TGTGCCAGCAGTGCTCCGGGACTAGCGGGAGTACGCGAGCAGTACTTC
>TRBV2|few|TRBJ2-7|-
CASRRDKSSYEQYF
TGTGCCAGCCGCCGGGACAAGAGCTCCTACGAGCAGTACTTC
>TRBV9|-|TRBJ1-3|-
CASSSGTPDSGNTIYF
TGTGCCAGCAGCTCAGGGACACCCGACTCTGGAAACACCATATATTTT
>TRBV7-9|-|TRBJ2-7|-
CASSWQGYEQYF
TGTGCCAGCAGCTGGCAGGGCTACGAGCAGTACTTC
>TRBV14|-|TRBJ2-7|TRBD1
CASSHTTGTGTYEQYF
TGTGCCAGCAGCCATACGACCGGGACAGGGACCTACGAGCAGTACTTC
>TRBV30|-|TRBJ1-6|TRBD1
CAWRQGGRPNSPLHF
TGTGCCTGGAGACAGGGGGGGAGGCCGAATTCACCCCTCCACTTT
>TRBV24-1|-|TRBJ2-5|-
CATSDWTEETQYF
TGTGCCACCAGTGATTGGACAGAAGAGACCCAGTACTTC
>TRBV15|-|TRBJ2-7|-
CATARQLGEQYF
TGTGCCACCGCGAGACAGCTCGGCGAGCAGTACTTC
>TRBV9|-|TRBJ2-5|TRBD1
CASSVEGTGGAETQYF
TGTGCCAGCAGCGTAGAGGGGACAGGGGGCGCGGAGACCCAGTACTTC
>TRBV28|-|TRBJ2-2|TRBD2
CASEASGSSHTGELFF
TGTGCCAGCGAAGCTAGCGGGAGCTCCCACACCGGGGAGCTGTTTTTT
>TRBV18|-|TRBJ2-5|-
CASSAGPTKETQYF
TGTGCCAGCTCAGCGGGACCAACGAAAGAGACCCAGTACTTC
>TRBV18|-|TRBJ1-4|-
CASSPSRVANEKLFF
TGTGCCAGCTCACCATCCAGGGTGGCCAATGAAAAACTGTTTTTT
>TRBV6-5|few|TRBJ1-5|TRBD1
CASNLQGAPNQPQHF
TGTGCCAGCAATTTACAGGGGGCACCCAATCAGCCCCAGCATTTT
>TRBV5-1|-|TRBJ1-2|-
CASSLEGQNYGYTF
TGCGCCAGCAGCTTGGAGGGGCAGAACTATGGCTACACCTTC
>TRBV7-9|-|TRBJ1-1|-
CASSLAGRGNTEAFF
TGTGCCAGCAGCTTAGCTGGCAGGGGGAACACTGAAGCTTTCTTT
>TRBV5-1|-|TRBJ1-1|-
CASSLQAEDTEAFF
TGCGCCAGCAGCTTGCAGGCAGAAGACACTGAAGCTTTCTTT